The rows below give T cell receptor beta chains drawn from one sample of a study of human T cells and chemical hapten exposure. MiXCR, run by TCRdb on the reads, gives a single entry per CDR3 protein. The sample consists of more than 100,000 distinct CDR3 sequences, about 7.7% of them appearing once. The material sequenced was whole blood. These receptors originate from a human donor in good health. Some clones in this sample may be carry-over from other donors' samples. Both conserved end residues are part of each CDR3. The D gene is left open where the match is weak. Where a row states a size, it is once, few, many or the class of an expanded clone; other rows omit it.

J: TRBJ1-2
length: 17
V: TRBV10-2
size: few
D: -
DNA: TGCGCCAGCAGTGCCGCGCTTGGGGGAAATTCTAACTATGGCTACACCTTC
CDR3: CASSAALGGNSNYGYTF

J: TRBJ2-5
length: 18
V: TRBV4-1
size: -
D: TRBD2
DNA: TGCGCCAGCAGCCAAGATTCGCTAGCGGGAGGGCCGCAAGAGACCCAGTACTTC
CDR3: CASSQDSLAGGPQETQYF

J: TRBJ2-7
length: 17
V: TRBV4-3
size: -
D: -
DNA: TGCGCCATCCACCTCCCCCTGAGCCAGGGGAAAGGCTACGAGCAGTACTTC
CDR3: CAIHLPLSQGKGYEQYF

J: TRBJ2-1
length: 14
V: TRBV6-2/TRBV6-3
size: few
D: TRBD2
DNA: TGTGCCAGCAGAACTAGCGGGTTTTTGAATGAGCAGTTCTTC
CDR3: CASRTSGFLNEQFF

J: TRBJ2-5
length: 14
V: TRBV3-1
size: -
D: -
DNA: TGTGCCAGCAGCCAAACGGACCGGGACGGGACCCAGTACTTC
CDR3: CASSQTDRDGTQYF

J: TRBJ1-5
length: 14
V: TRBV5-5
size: many
D: -
DNA: TGTGCCAGCAGCTTGAAGGGGAACAATCAGCCCCAGCATTTT
CDR3: CASSLKGNNQPQHF

J: TRBJ2-5
length: 13
V: TRBV30
size: -
D: TRBD2
DNA: TGTGCCTGGACACTAGCGGGAGTCGGGACCCAGTACTTC
CDR3: CAWTLAGVGTQYF

J: TRBJ2-1
length: 17
V: TRBV4-1
size: few
D: -
DNA: TGCGCCAGCAGCCAAGAGGGGTCGGGGCCCGTCTACAATGAGCAGTTCTTC
CDR3: CASSQEGSGPVYNEQFF

J: TRBJ2-1
length: 15
V: TRBV18
size: few
D: TRBD1
DNA: TGTGCCAGCTCACCGGAGGGACAGGGCTACAATGAGCAGTTCTTC
CDR3: CASSPEGQGYNEQFF

J: TRBJ2-1
length: 13
V: TRBV5-6
size: -
D: -
DNA: TGTGCCAGCAGCTTGGGGGCGGGCAATGAGCAGTTCTTC
CDR3: CASSLGAGNEQFF

J: TRBJ2-1
length: 12
V: TRBV20-1
size: few
D: -
DNA: TGCAGTGCTAGGCAGGGTCGCGGTGAGCAGTTCTTC
CDR3: CSARQGRGEQFF

J: TRBJ2-7
length: 14
V: TRBV5-4
size: -
D: -
DNA: TGTGCCAGCAGCCCCAAGGAGGGGGAATACGAGCAGTACTTC
CDR3: CASSPKEGEYEQYF

J: TRBJ2-2
length: 22
V: TRBV7-9
size: -
D: -
DNA: TGTGCCAGCAGCTCTCCTATATTGGGGGGCGACCCACCCCGTGTCGGCACCGGGGAGCTGTTTTTT
CDR3: CASSSPILGGDPPRVGTGELFF

J: TRBJ2-7
length: 15
V: TRBV29-1
size: few
D: TRBD1
DNA: TGCAGCGTTGAGATGGACAGGGAATCTGCCTACGAGCAGTACTTC
CDR3: CSVEMDRESAYEQYF

J: TRBJ1-5
length: 13
V: TRBV6-5
size: many
D: -
DNA: TGTGCCAGCAGTTCCCGGAGGGGTCAGCCCCAGCATTTT
CDR3: CASSSRRGQPQHF

J: TRBJ1-1
length: 12
V: TRBV20-1
size: many
D: TRBD1
DNA: TGCAGTGCTAGCCCAGGGGGCACTGAAGCTTTCTTT
CDR3: CSASPGGTEAFF

J: TRBJ1-2
length: 13
V: TRBV5-1
size: many
D: -
DNA: TGCGCCAGCAGCTTGGCCTTACCCTATGGCTACACCTTC
CDR3: CASSLALPYGYTF

J: TRBJ2-2
length: 15
V: TRBV3-1
size: many
D: -
DNA: TGTGCCAGCAGCCAATGGCAGGGTGGCACCGGGGAGCTGTTTTTT
CDR3: CASSQWQGGTGELFF

J: TRBJ2-7
length: 14
V: TRBV5-5
size: -
D: -
DNA: TGTGCCAGCAGCTTCGGACTATCTAGCTACGAGCAGTACTTC
CDR3: CASSFGLSSYEQYF

J: TRBJ2-7
length: 16
V: TRBV27
size: many
D: -
DNA: TGTGCCAGCAGTACCTTACTCAGGGGAAAGACGTGGGAGCAGTACTTC
CDR3: CASSTLLRGKTWEQYF

J: TRBJ2-1
length: 15
V: TRBV6-4
size: many
D: TRBD2
DNA: TGTGCCAGCAGTCTTAGCGGGGGGAACTACAATGAGCAGTTCTTC
CDR3: CASSLSGGNYNEQFF

J: TRBJ2-7
length: 14
V: TRBV5-1
size: few
D: -
DNA: TGCGCCAGCACCACCGGGACCGCGAACTACGAGCAGTACTTC
CDR3: CASTTGTANYEQYF

J: TRBJ1-1
length: 13
V: TRBV7-2
size: few
D: -
DNA: TGTGCCAGCAGCTACGGGGGGTGGGTTGAAGCTTTCTTT
CDR3: CASSYGGWVEAFF

J: TRBJ1-5
length: 14
V: TRBV12-3/TRBV12-4
size: many
D: -
DNA: TGTGCCAGCAGTTTAAGGCAGGGGAATCAGCCCCAGCATTTT
CDR3: CASSLRQGNQPQHF

J: TRBJ2-1
length: 14
V: TRBV5-1
size: many
D: -
DNA: TGCGCCAGCAGCTTGGGTCAAGGCTACAATGAGCAGTTCTTC
CDR3: CASSLGQGYNEQFF

J: TRBJ2-7
length: 13
V: TRBV27
size: -
D: -
DNA: TGTGCCAGCAGTTTTGGAATTAGGTACGAGCAGTACTTC
CDR3: CASSFGIRYEQYF

J: TRBJ1-5
length: 14
V: TRBV6-2/TRBV6-3
size: -
D: -
DNA: TGTGCCACCCGGGCAGGAACGAGCAATCAGCCCCAGCATTTT
CDR3: CATRAGTSNQPQHF

J: TRBJ2-1
length: 11
V: TRBV27
size: many
D: -
DNA: TGTGCCAGCAGTTTAGCAAATGAGCAGTTCTTC
CDR3: CASSLANEQFF

J: TRBJ2-1
length: 14
V: TRBV14
size: few
D: -
DNA: TGTGCCAGCAGCCAAGGGACTCCAAACAATGAGCAGTTCTTC
CDR3: CASSQGTPNNEQFF

J: TRBJ2-1
length: 15
V: TRBV12-3/TRBV12-4
size: many
D: TRBD2
DNA: TGTGCCAGCAGTTTAGCGGGAGGGGTTTACAATGAGCAGTTCTTC
CDR3: CASSLAGGVYNEQFF

J: TRBJ2-1
length: 12
V: TRBV18
size: -
D: -
DNA: TGTGCCAGCTCACCACGTCGAGATGAGCAGTTCTTC
CDR3: CASSPRRDEQFF

J: TRBJ1-4
length: 16
V: TRBV7-9
size: -
D: TRBD1
DNA: TGTGCCAGCAGCTCTACGACAGGGAAACATAATGAAAAACTGTTTTTT
CDR3: CASSSTTGKHNEKLFF

J: TRBJ2-2
length: 15
V: TRBV15
size: -
D: -
DNA: TGTGCCACCAGCCGAAGCGGGCCGAACACCGGGGAGCTGTTTTTT
CDR3: CATSRSGPNTGELFF

J: TRBJ2-1
length: 13
V: TRBV2
size: few
D: TRBD1
DNA: TGTGCCAGCCAGGGGGCGGGCCGGAATGAGCAGTTCTTC
CDR3: CASQGAGRNEQFF

J: TRBJ2-2
length: 15
V: TRBV20-1
size: -
D: TRBD1
DNA: TGCAGTGCTGCCACCGGGACAGGGAACACCGGGGAGCTGTTTTTT
CDR3: CSAATGTGNTGELFF

J: TRBJ1-5
length: 15
V: TRBV9
size: few
D: TRBD1
DNA: TGTGCCAGCAGCTGGACAGGGATGTGGGATCAGCCCCAGCATTTT
CDR3: CASSWTGMWDQPQHF

J: TRBJ2-1
length: 14
V: TRBV6-5
size: many
D: TRBD2
DNA: TGTGCCAGCAGAGAGGGACTAGCAGGCAATGAGCAGTTCTTC
CDR3: CASREGLAGNEQFF

J: TRBJ2-3
length: 15
V: TRBV6-2/TRBV6-3
size: -
D: TRBD2
DNA: TGTGCCAGCAGTTACTCGGCTAGCGGGGGAGATACGCAGTATTTT
CDR3: CASSYSASGGDTQYF

J: TRBJ1-1
length: 13
V: TRBV6-2/TRBV6-3
size: many
D: -
DNA: TGTGCCAGCAGTTATCAGGAGAACACTGAAGCTTTCTTT
CDR3: CASSYQENTEAFF

J: TRBJ2-1
length: 15
V: TRBV25-1
size: -
D: TRBD1
DNA: TGTGCCAGCAGTGAGAGACAGGGTTTTTACAATGAGCAGTTCTTC
CDR3: CASSERQGFYNEQFF

J: TRBJ1-1
length: 12
V: TRBV5-1
size: -
D: -
DNA: TGCGCCAGCACCGACGGAAACACTGAAGCTTTCTTT
CDR3: CASTDGNTEAFF

J: TRBJ1-2
length: 14
V: TRBV5-5
size: -
D: -
DNA: TGTGCCAGCAGCTTGGGGCATTCTAACTATGGCTACACCTTC
CDR3: CASSLGHSNYGYTF

J: TRBJ2-7
length: 14
V: TRBV7-9
size: many
D: -
DNA: TGTGCCAGCAGCTTAACCCTACAGGGCTACGAGCAGTACTTC
CDR3: CASSLTLQGYEQYF

J: TRBJ1-1
length: 15
V: TRBV6-5
size: few
D: TRBD1
DNA: TGTGCCAGCAGTGCCTGGACAGGGAGGTACACTGAAGCTTTCTTT
CDR3: CASSAWTGRYTEAFF

J: TRBJ1-2
length: 15
V: TRBV20-1
size: -
D: -
DNA: TGCAGTGCTCCCTACTGGCTCGCCAAGGACTATGGCTACACCTTC
CDR3: CSAPYWLAKDYGYTF

J: TRBJ2-2
length: 13
V: TRBV11-2
size: once
D: -
DNA: TGTGCCAGCAGCTTGTCTTTGACCGGGGAGCTGTTTTTT
CDR3: CASSLSLTGELFF

J: TRBJ1-3
length: 14
V: TRBV10-3
size: few
D: -
DNA: TGTGCCATCAGTGACGGCAGCTCTGGAAACACCATATATTTT
CDR3: CAISDGSSGNTIYF

J: TRBJ2-5
length: 17
V: TRBV6-2/TRBV6-3
size: few
D: TRBD2
DNA: TGTGCCAGCAGTTACACCCTTCCGACTAGCGGCCAAGAGACCCAGTACTTC
CDR3: CASSYTLPTSGQETQYF

J: TRBJ2-7
length: 16
V: TRBV5-1
size: -
D: TRBD2
DNA: TGCGCCAGCAGCTCAGACGGCGGGGGAATGGTGCGCGAGCAGTACTTC
CDR3: CASSSDGGGMVREQYF

J: TRBJ1-2
length: 15
V: TRBV12-3/TRBV12-4
size: many
D: -
DNA: TGTGCCAGCAGTTTAGAGGCAGGGGCTGACTATGGCTACACCTTC
CDR3: CASSLEAGADYGYTF

J: TRBJ1-5
length: 16
V: TRBV12-3/TRBV12-4
size: many
D: TRBD1
DNA: TGTGCCAGCAGTCCGGGACAGGGTTTGGGCAATCAGCCCCAGCATTTT
CDR3: CASSPGQGLGNQPQHF

J: TRBJ1-2
length: 14
V: TRBV7-9
size: many
D: -
DNA: TGTGCCAGCAGCGATCCGGGACGCCTCTATGGCTACACCTTC
CDR3: CASSDPGRLYGYTF

J: TRBJ2-5
length: 15
V: TRBV19
size: -
D: -
DNA: TGTGCCAGTAGTACCCCCCGGGGATCGGGGGAGACCCAGTACTTC
CDR3: CASSTPRGSGETQYF